This T cell receptor (beta chain) was captured in a study of tumor-infiltrating lymphocytes in localized non-small cell lung cancer. Notes on the study in general: IM1 and IM2 tumors showed no difference in T-cell fraction. Different pieces of the same tissue were used for each assay. Recurrence-free survival showed no association with tumor T-cell fraction.

V lost 7 bases to trimming and J lost 0 bases; unmatched junction nucleotides: 10. Per the germline V gene, CDR1 is MRHNA and CDR2 is SNTAGT. This CDR3 comprises 17 residues. Only a few counts were recorded for this clone. Its antigen is not known. Using immunoSEQ multiplex PCR, the repertoire was profiled, and TCRdb retains in-frame clones only, with some absent. Among about 29,000 clones, approximately 83% were seen once, and the ten largest hold approximately 2%. The chain has TRBV6-4 and TRBJ1-3, with 9 bases fitting TRBD1. Sequences were obtained from lung tumor tissue. The clonotype comes from a human donor with non-small cell lung cancer. As DNA, the CDR3 is TGTGCCAGCATCCTGTTAGGACAGGGGAGCTCTGGAAACACCATATATTTT. Protein product: CASILLGQGSSGNTIYF.